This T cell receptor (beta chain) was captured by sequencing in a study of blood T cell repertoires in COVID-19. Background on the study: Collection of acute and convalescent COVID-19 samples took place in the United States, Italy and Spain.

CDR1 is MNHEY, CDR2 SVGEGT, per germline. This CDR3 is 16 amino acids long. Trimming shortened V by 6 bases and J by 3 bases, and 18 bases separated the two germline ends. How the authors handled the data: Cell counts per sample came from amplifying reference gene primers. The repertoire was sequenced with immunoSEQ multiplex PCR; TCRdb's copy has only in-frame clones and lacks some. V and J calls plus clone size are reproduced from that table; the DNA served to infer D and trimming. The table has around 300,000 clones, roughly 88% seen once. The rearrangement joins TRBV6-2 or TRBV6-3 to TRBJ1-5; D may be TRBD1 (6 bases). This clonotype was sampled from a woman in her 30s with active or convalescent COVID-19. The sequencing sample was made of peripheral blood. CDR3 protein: CASSMGTRGPNQPQHF. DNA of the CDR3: TGTGCCAGCAGCATGGGGACACGGGGTCCCAATCAGCCCCAGCATTTT.